Sequencing of this T cell receptor beta chain was carried out in a study of post-analysis software for immune sequencing data. On the study more broadly: Recorded subtypes: relapsing-remitting, secondary progressive, progressive-relapsing; some patients unannotated. Broader study findings: Several TRBV segments were more frequent in patients than controls; TRBV5-6, TRBV5-1 and TRBV20-1 belonged to this group.

In its sample, this clonotype was seen a few times. Antigen unknown. V lost 5 bases, J lost 3 bases, and 5 bases stayed unmatched. The germline V gene encodes CDR1 MGHRA and CDR2 YSYEKL. This CDR3 has 15 residues. TCR beta cDNA libraries included unique molecular identifiers. TCRdb reprocessed the PCR reads via MiXCR and lists one record per CDR3 protein. The sample carries roughly 620,000 distinct CDR3 sequences, 44% recorded once. Sequencing was done on a sample of blood. The rearrangement uses TRBV4-1 and TRBJ2-3; 10 bases line up with TRBD2. The clonotype comes from a girl aged 10 to 17 with multiple sclerosis. The CDR3 loop is CASSGAGGITDTQYF. The CDR3, as DNA: TGCGCCAGCAGCGGAGCGGGGGGGATTACAGATACGCAGTATTTT.